Listed here are 27 T cell receptor beta chains from one sample, sequenced in a study of T cell responses to AZD1222 COVID-19 vaccine. The protocol was immunoSEQ multiplex PCR, while the TCRdb copy is restricted to in-frame clones and leaves out a portion. This table has 90,000 to 140,000 clones, 85% to 90% appearing once. This sample comprised peripheral blood, obtained on day 0 of AZD1222 vaccination. These receptors came from an adult in good health.

This chain uses TRBV3-1 (or the pseudogene TRBV3-2) with TRBJ2-3; no reliable D call. The ends were cut back, 1 base at V and 4 bases at J, with 9 bases in the middle. The CDR3 has 14 residues. CDR1 is LGHDT, CDR2 YNNKEL, per germline (reference sequence). CDR3 loop: CASSQAPPPDTQYF. CDR3 coding DNA: TGTGCCAGCAGCCAAGCCCCACCACCAGATACGCAGTATTTT.

J is TRBJ1-4 and V is TRBV25-1; D possibly corresponds to TRBD1 (5 bases). CDR1 MGHDK and CDR2 SYGVNS come from the germline V gene. The CDR3 is 15 residues long. Trimming cost V 3 bases and J 1 base, with 9 bases left between them. The CDR3 reads CASSDPGLTNEKLFF. The CDR3 DNA is TGTGCCAGCAGTGATCCAGGGTTAACTAATGAAAAACTGTTTTTT.

The V and J genes are TRBV6-5 and TRBJ2-2; 10 bases fit TRBD2. The ends lost 6 bases at V and 1 base at J; junction bases unmatched: 2. CDR3 length: 15 amino acids. Per germline, CDR1 MNHEY and CDR2 SVGAGI. Here the CDR3 DNA reads TGTGCCAGCAGAGGACTAGCGGAGAACACCGGGGAGCTGTTTTTT. Translation: CASRGLAENTGELFF.

This sequence joins TRBV19 and TRBJ1-2; a possible D gene is TRBD1 (6 bases). Germline V CDR1 and CDR2: LNHDA, SQIVND (reference sequence). The CDR3 length is 16 residues. V was clipped by 2 bases and J by 4 bases, with 17 bases between them. CDR3 DNA sequence: TGTGCCAGTAGTATACCCCTCCAAACCAGGGGCTATGGCTACACCTTC. It translates to CASSIPLQTRGYGYTF.

The chain has TRBV5-4 and TRBJ2-7; 10 nucleotides match TRBD2. CDR1 is SGHNT and CDR2 is YYREEE in the germline V gene (reference sequence). The trim removed 4 bases at V and 4 bases at J, leaving 8 bases unmatched. This CDR3 comprises 15 residues. The chain's CDR3 is CASSARASGGYEQYF. DNA for the CDR3: TGTGCCAGCAGCGCGCGGGCTAGCGGGGGATACGAGCAGTACTTC.

This clone was picked up one time. The chain carries TRBV27 and TRBJ1-1; a possible D gene is TRBD1 (5 bases). V lost 8 bases and J lost 3, with 13 bases in between. This CDR3 is built from 13 residues. Germline CDR1 and CDR2: MNHEY and SMNVEV (reference sequence). CDR3 coding DNA: TGTGCCAGCCGAGGAGGGGACGACACTGAAGCTTTCTTT. Translation: CASRGGDDTEAFF.

The rearrangement uses TRBV4-2 and TRBJ1-3, with no clear D. V was cut by 0 bases and J by 2 bases, with 14 bases left in between. Germline V lookup: CDR1 LGHNA, CDR2 YNFKEQ. The CDR3 sequence is 17 residues long. CDR3: CASSQDRSALTGNTIYF. The CDR3 bases are TGTGCCAGCAGCCAAGATCGGTCGGCCCTCACTGGAAACACCATATATTTT.

The genes are TRBV6-5 and TRBJ1-3; D is unclear. CDR1 MNHEY and CDR2 SVGAGI come from the germline V gene. V lost 7 bases to trimming and J lost 0 bases, with 10 bases between them. The CDR3 extends over 14 amino acids. The CDR3 is CASTNSFSGNTIYF. The CDR3 DNA reads TGTGCCAGCACCAACAGTTTCTCTGGAAACACCATATATTTT.

By sample fraction, this clone is medium-sized. V gene TRBV7-9 combines with J gene TRBJ2-4; TRBD2 agrees at 15 bases. Per germline, CDR1 SEHNR and CDR2 FQNEAQ (reference sequence). The CDR3 extends over 19 amino acids. After removal of 5 bases from V and 6 bases from J, the junction contained 14 bases not matched to a gene. The chain's CDR3 is CASSHGLAGGPGAGNIQYF. The CDR3 DNA sequence: TGTGCCAGCAGCCATGGACTAGCGGGAGGGCCAGGGGCAGGAAACATTCAGTACTTC.

The chain joins TRBV7-2 to TRBJ2-2; unclear D gene. There are 13 residues in the CDR3. V was trimmed by 5 bases and J by 2 bases, leaving 6 bases between them. CDR1 is SGHTA, CDR2 FQGNSA, per germline. The CDR3 DNA is TGTGCCAGCAGCCTGACTAACACCGGGGAGCTGTTTTTT. Amino acids: CASSLTNTGELFF. Full variable domain (rest looked up from reference TRBV7-2 and TRBJ2-2): GAGVSQSPSNKVTEKGKDVELRCDPISGHTALYWYRQSLGQGLEFLIYFQGNSAPDKSGLPSDRFSAERTGGSVSTLTIQRTQQEDSAVYLCASSLTNTGELFFGEGSRLTVL.

The gene calls are TRBV11-3 and TRBJ2-5; D perhaps matches TRBD2 (6 bases). The V gene's germline CDR1 is SGHNT and CDR2 YENEEA. The CDR3 runs to 14 residues. The germline V and J ends were trimmed by 4 bases and 4 bases, with 13 bases remaining between them. This CDR3 reads CASSSGGAGETQYF. CDR3 nucleotides: TGTGCCAGCAGCTCAGGAGGGGCAGGAGAGACCCAGTACTTC. The full variable domain, with the rest looked up from reference TRBV11-3 and TRBJ2-5, is EAGVVQSPRYKIIEKKQPVAFWCNPISGHNTLYWYLQNLGQGPELLIRYENEEAVDDSQLPKDRFSAERLKGVDSTLKIQPAELGDSAVYLCASSSGGAGETQYFGPGTRLLVL.

The chain carries TRBV7-9 and TRBJ2-4; 9 positions agree with TRBD1. Trimming took 11 bases from V and 9 from J; bases not matched to a gene: 11. Germline loops: CDR1 SEHNR, CDR2 FQNEAQ (reference sequence). The length of the CDR3 is 13 residues. CDR3 protein: CAAGTGGVGIQYF. For the CDR3, the DNA is TGTGCCGCGGGCACAGGGGGCGTGGGCATTCAGTACTTC.

The chain combines TRBV19 with TRBJ1-2; D perhaps matches TRBD1 (5 bases). The length of the CDR3 is 13 residues. Germline V gives CDR1 LNHDA, CDR2 SQIVND (reference sequence). Trimming removed 9 bases from V and 0 bases from J, with 11 bases in between. CDR3 protein: CASDSHTNYGYTF. CDR3 coding DNA: TGTGCCAGCGACAGTCATACTAACTATGGCTACACCTTC. Filled out from reference TRBV19 and TRBJ1-2, the complete variable domain reads DGGITQSPKYLFRKEGQNVTLSCEQNLNHDAMYWYRQDPGQGLRLIYYSQIVNDFQKGDIAEGYSVSREKKESFPLTVTSAQKNPTAFYLCASDSHTNYGYTFGSGTRLTVV.

This clone has just a few counts. The rearrangement joins TRBV11-1 to TRBJ1-1; D is unclear. With 1 base removed from V and 7 bases from J, the gap between germline ends came to 10 bases. Germline V gene data show CDR1 as SGHAT and CDR2 as FQDESV (reference sequence). The CDR3 consists of 13 residues. CDR3 residues: CASSLDVGYEAFF. The DNA of the CDR3 is TGTGCCAGCAGCTTAGATGTAGGGTATGAAGCTTTCTTT.

The rearrangement uses TRBV24-1 and TRBJ2-2; D not certain. The CDR3 has 13 amino acids. The V gene's germline CDR1 is KGHDR and CDR2 SFDVKD. Trimming removed 10 bases from V and 5 bases from J, with 13 bases in between. CDR3 loop: CATAALTTGELFF. The CDR3 nucleotides are TGTGCCACGGCAGCACTCACTACCGGGGAGCTGTTTTTT.

The chain links TRBV28 to TRBJ2-7; D may be TRBD1 or TRBD2 (5 bases each). Trimming removed 7 bases at V and 1 base at J, with 14 bases between. Germline V gene data show CDR1 as MDHEN and CDR2 as SYDVKM. The CDR3 runs 14 residues. The chain's CDR3 is CASIPDWGSYEQYF. The CDR3 nucleotides are TGTGCCAGCATCCCGGACTGGGGGTCCTACGAGCAGTACTTC.

The genes are TRBV18 and TRBJ1-5; weak D call: TRBD1 (6 bases). This CDR3 has 13 amino acids. The V and J ends lost 5 bases and 4 bases respectively, with 9 bases between them. From germline, CDR1 is KGHSH and CDR2 LQKENI. The CDR3 nucleotides are TGTGCCAGCTCAAGGACAGAAAATCAGCCCCAGCATTTT. It translates to CASSRTENQPQHF. The full variable domain, with the rest looked up from reference TRBV18 and TRBJ1-5, is NAGVMQNPRHLVRRRGQEARLRCSPMKGHSHVYWYRQLPEEGLKFMVYLQKENIIDESGMPKERFSAEFPKEGPSILRIQQVVRGDSAAYFCASSRTENQPQHFGDGTRLSIL.

The chain carries TRBV2 and TRBJ2-7, with D perhaps given as TRBD1 or TRBD2 (5 bases each). The CDR3 spans 14 residues. CDR1 is SNHLY, CDR2 FYNNEI, per germline. V was trimmed by 3 bases and J by 1 base, leaving 10 bases between them. In nucleotides, the CDR3 is TGTGCCAGCAGTGACAGGGAGAGGTCCTACGAGCAGTACTTC. This gives the protein CASSDRERSYEQYF.

J is TRBJ1-5 and V is TRBV28; D is unclear. This CDR3 is 15 amino acids long. Trimming removed 5 bases from V and 7 bases from J, with 18 bases in between. The germline V gene has CDR1 MDHEN and CDR2 SYDVKM. The CDR3 DNA sequence: TGTGCCAGCAGTCCTGGCGGGGATTCGGGGCAGCCCCAGCATTTT. Translation gives CASSPGGDSGQPQHF.

This chain connects TRBV19 to TRBJ2-1; D might be TRBD1 or TRBD2, each matching 5 bases. Per germline, CDR1 LNHDA and CDR2 SQIVND (reference sequence). CDR3 size: 12 residues. V lost 3 bases, J lost 10 bases, and 10 bases lay in between. CDR3 residues: CASSIGASEQFF. For the CDR3, the DNA is TGTGCCAGTAGTATCGGGGCTAGCGAGCAGTTCTTC.

This clone was picked up a small number of times. The chain employs TRBV7-2 and TRBJ1-2; TRBD1 might be the D (6 bases). CDR1 is SGHTA, CDR2 FQGNSA, per germline. The CDR3 runs to 15 residues. The V end was cut by 6 bases, the J end by 4 bases, with 18 bases between. The CDR3 DNA reads as TGTGCCAGCAGTCTAAACAGGGACCCCCGCTATGGCTACACCTTC. It yields the protein CASSLNRDPRYGYTF.

The chain has TRBV2 and TRBJ2-1, with D perhaps matching TRBD2 (6 bases). This CDR3 spans 13 amino acids. V dropped 3 bases and J dropped 10 bases, with 13 bases sitting between them. Germline V gene sequence: CDR1 SNHLY, CDR2 FYNNEI. The CDR3 spells CASSDSAGYEQFF. In DNA, the CDR3 is TGTGCCAGCAGTGACTCCGCGGGGTACGAGCAGTTCTTC.

This rearrangement joins TRBV10-2 to TRBJ1-1, with a weak D call TRBD1 (5 bases). The CDR3 runs 16 residues. Germline values: CDR1 WSHSY, CDR2 SAAADI. Trimming took 6 bases from V and 1 from J, leaving 18 bases between them. CDR3 sequence (DNA): TGCGCCAGCAGCGACGGGGGACGGACGGGGAACACTGAAGCTTTCTTT. It encodes CASSDGGRTGNTEAFF.

The chain couples TRBV5-4 to TRBJ1-6; D is possibly TRBD1 (6 bases). The V end was cut by 2 bases, the J end by 4 bases, with 19 bases between. Germline V gene sequence: CDR1 SGHNT, CDR2 YYREEE (reference sequence). This CDR3 spans 18 amino acids. The CDR3 DNA reads as TGTGCCAGCAGCTTCTCGGTAGGGGGGGGCCGATATAATTCACCCCTCCACTTT. It specifies CASSFSVGGGRYNSPLHF.

The chain is built from TRBV2 and TRBJ1-2, with D tentatively TRBD1 (6 bases). The V and J ends lost 6 bases and 3 bases respectively, with 14 bases between them. This CDR3 spans 14 amino acids. Germline CDR1 and CDR2: SNHLY and FYNNEI. The CDR3 DNA follows: TGTGCCAGCAGGCTCGACAGGTGGGACTATGGCTACACCTTC. Its protein product is CASRLDRWDYGYTF.

The chain carries TRBV5-1 and TRBJ1-1; 10 bases are shared with TRBD1. Unmatched junction bases numbered 11, after V lost 5 bases and J lost 1 base. Germline V gene data show CDR1 as SGHRS and CDR2 as YFSETQ. CDR3 length: 17 amino acids. The CDR3 loop reads CASRTGGSLNANTEAFF. In DNA, the CDR3 is TGCGCCAGCAGGACAGGGGGCTCCCTTAATGCGAACACTGAAGCTTTCTTT.

This chain links TRBV11-2 with TRBJ2-2, with TRBD1 matching over 9 bases. V lost 7 bases, J lost 1 base, and 4 bases stayed unmatched. The CDR3 totals 15 residues. Germline V gives CDR1 SGHAT, CDR2 FQNNGV. The CDR3 coding sequence is TGTGCCAGCAAGACAGGGGGTGAGAACACCGGGGAGCTGTTTTTT. Amino acid sequence: CASKTGGENTGELFF.